Following are 29 T cell receptor beta chains from one sample sequenced in a study of graft-versus-host responses after intestinal transplantation. Profiled with immunoSEQ multiplex PCR; TCRdb holds only in-frame clones, not every one. The table records about 88,000 clones, 94% of them present only once. Which antigens these TCRs recognize remains unknown. Sequences were derived from unstimulated CD4+ T cells sorted from spleen or lymph node cells, sampled before transplant. All receptors come from a human donor who was the organ donor for an intestinal transplant.

The rearrangement uses TRBV21-1 and TRBJ2-1. TRBV21-1 is a known pseudogene. The length of the CDR3 is 12 residues. The CDR3 spells CASSKRDNEQFF. The CDR3 bases are TGTGCCAGCAGCAAAAGGGACAATGAGCAGTTCTTC.

V usage is TRBV9 and J usage is TRBJ2-1; 10 bases line up with TRBD2. Unmatched junction bases numbered 9, after V lost 0 bases and J lost 3 bases. Germline V gene lookup returns CDR1 SGDLS and CDR2 YYNGEE. The CDR3 consists of 18 residues. CDR3 protein: CASSVVGSGGRDYNEQFF. DNA for the CDR3: TGTGCCAGCAGCGTAGTGGGTAGCGGGGGGCGAGACTACAATGAGCAGTTCTTC.

The chain uses TRBV5-6 and TRBJ2-5, with TRBD2 matching 9 bases. Germline V gives CDR1 SGHDT, CDR2 YYEEEE. The CDR3 extends over 16 amino acids. Trimming removed 0 bases from V and 5 bases from J; junction bases left unmatched: 8. CDR3 residues: CASSLVGGGAVETQYF. The CDR3 nucleotides read TGTGCCAGCAGCTTGGTAGGCGGGGGGGCGGTGGAGACCCAGTACTTC. The complete variable domain, with remaining parts taken from reference TRBV5-6 and TRBJ2-5, reads DAGVTQSPTHLIKTRGQQVTLRCSPKSGHDTVSWYQQALGQGPQFIFQYYEEEERQRGNFPDRFSGHQFPNYSSELNVNALLLGDSALYLCASSLVGGGAVETQYFGPGTRLLVL.

CDR3 in DNA: TGTGCCAGCAGCCCGCGGACTAGCTCCTACAATGAGCAGTTCTTC. Translating it yields CASSPRTSSYNEQFF. The V call is TRBV13, the J call TRBJ2-1, with 7 bases matching TRBD2. CDR3 length equals 15 residues. V lost 5 bases and J lost 0; bases outside the gene matches: 4. From germline, CDR1 is PRHDT and CDR2 FYEKMQ (reference sequence).

The chain has TRBV28 and TRBJ1-6; D unresolved. Germline V CDR1 and CDR2: MDHEN, SYDVKM. V gave up 1 base and J gave up 5 bases, with 12 bases separating them. The CDR3 has 16 residues. CDR3 protein: CASSLSSVGNNSPLHF. CDR3 nucleotides: TGTGCCAGCAGTTTATCATCCGTAGGCAATAATTCACCCCTCCACTTT.

The table lists this clone with a count of one. The chain employs TRBV7-2 and TRBJ1-2, with TRBD1 matching 8 bases. CDR3 length equals 13 residues. After removal of 1 base from V and 7 bases from J, the junction contained 2 bases not matched to a gene. Germline V gives CDR1 SGHTA, CDR2 FQGNSA. CDR3 sequence (DNA): TGTGCCAGCAGCTTAGACAGGGGGATTGGCTACACCTTC. This encodes CASSLDRGIGYTF.

CDR3 in amino acids: CASSLTRLGETQYF. Written as DNA, the CDR3 is TGTGCCAGCAGCTTAACTCGCCTTGGGGAGACCCAGTACTTC. The gene calls are TRBV28 and TRBJ2-5; D gene uncertain. The ends were cut back, 6 bases at V and 5 bases at J, with 16 bases in the middle. Germline CDR1 MDHEN, CDR2 SYDVKM. The CDR3 sequence is 14 residues long.

This clone has just a few counts. The J gene is TRBJ1-1, the V gene TRBV30; D is perhaps TRBD1 (5 bases). V lost 2 bases and J lost 1, with 11 bases in between. The CDR3 totals 14 residues. CDR1 is GTSNPN, CDR2 SVGIG, per germline (reference sequence). The CDR3 DNA reads as TGTGCCTGGAGTTTCCCGGGGACGAACACTGAAGCTTTCTTT. Translated: CAWSFPGTNTEAFF. The complete variable domain, with remaining parts taken from reference TRBV30 and TRBJ1-1, reads SQTIHQWPATLVQPVGSPLSLECTVEGTSNPNLYWYRQAAGRGLQLLFYSVGIGQISSEVPQNLSASRPQDRQFILSSKKLLLSDSGFYLCAWSFPGTNTEAFFGQGTRLTVV.

The chain employs TRBV9 and TRBJ1-4, with no clear D. Germline V gives CDR1 SGDLS, CDR2 YYNGEE. V was shortened by 4 bases and J by 5 bases, with 9 bases between the two germline ends. This CDR3 is 13 amino acids long. The CDR3 reads CASSFRLNEKLFF. CDR3 bases: TGTGCCAGCAGCTTCCGCTTGAATGAAAAACTGTTTTTT.

V gene TRBV5-4 combines with J gene TRBJ2-5; D ambiguous. V was pared by 5 bases and J by 7 bases, with 12 bases between. This CDR3 has 12 amino acids. CDR1 is SGHNT, CDR2 YYREEE, per germline (reference sequence). CDR3 bases: TGTGCCAGCAGGACCGTGGGTGGGACCCAGTACTTC. This sequence encodes CASRTVGGTQYF. The complete variable domain, with remaining parts taken from reference TRBV5-4 and TRBJ2-5, reads ETGVTQSPTHLIKTRGQQVTLRCSSQSGHNTVSWYQQALGQGPQFIFQYYREEENGRGNFPPRFSGLQFPNYSSELNVNALELDDSALYLCASRTVGGTQYFGPGTRLLVL.

This clone was recorded only once. The J gene is TRBJ1-1, the V gene TRBV15; 7 bases fit TRBD1. With 5 bases clipped from V and 4 bases from J, the junction kept 7 bases outside the gene matches. Germline lookup yields CDR1 LNHNV and CDR2 YYDKDF (reference sequence). The CDR3 consists of 14 residues. CDR3 loop: CATSVKGGVTEAFF. The CDR3 DNA reads TGTGCCACCAGCGTTAAAGGGGGCGTCACTGAAGCTTTCTTT.

The V and J genes are TRBV28 and TRBJ1-2; D might be TRBD1 (6 bases). Germline V lookup: CDR1 MDHEN, CDR2 SYDVKM. This CDR3 comprises 15 residues. V was pared by 6 bases and J by 4 bases, with 18 bases between. This CDR3 is CASRTPGHEIYGYTF. The CDR3 DNA sequence: TGTGCCAGCAGGACACCGGGACACGAGATCTATGGCTACACCTTC.

This clone was seen only once. This sequence joins TRBV6-1 and TRBJ2-3; 7 nucleotides align to TRBD2. The V gene end was trimmed by 5 bases and the J gene end by 4 bases; junction bases not matched to a gene: 6. The CDR3 has 14 amino acids. Germline-derived CDR1 and CDR2 are MNHNS and SASEGT. CDR3 residues: CASSPGLLSDTQYF. CDR3 DNA sequence: TGTGCCAGCAGTCCGGGACTACTTTCAGATACGCAGTATTTT.

This chain joins TRBV28 and TRBJ2-2; possibly TRBD1 for D (6 bases). The germline V and J ends were trimmed by 2 bases and 0 bases, with 34 bases remaining between them. Germline V gene sequence: CDR1 MDHEN, CDR2 SYDVKM. The CDR3 extends over 24 amino acids. The CDR3 here is CASSLRPGRVTPPGHDANTGELFF. In DNA form, the CDR3 reads TGTGCCAGCAGTTTAAGGCCAGGAAGGGTTACACCTCCGGGACACGATGCGAACACCGGGGAGCTGTTTTTT.

The J gene is TRBJ2-5, the V gene TRBV11-2; D is possibly TRBD1 or TRBD2 (5 bases each). Per germline, CDR1 SGHAT and CDR2 FQNNGV. The CDR3 extends over 15 amino acids. V was shortened by 1 base and J by 5 bases, with 14 bases between the two germline ends. CDR3 region: CASSLVLTGLETQYF. The CDR3, as DNA: TGTGCCAGCAGCTTAGTTTTGACGGGGCTGGAGACCCAGTACTTC.

The chain has TRBV2 and TRBJ1-2; 7 bases are shared with TRBD1. V trimming: 5 bases; J trimming: 3 bases; junction bases outside the gene matches: 6. CDR1 is SNHLY, CDR2 FYNNEI, per germline. CDR3 size: 14 residues. The CDR3 loop reads CASSRQGADYGYTF. The CDR3 bases are TGTGCCAGCAGTCGACAGGGAGCGGACTATGGCTACACCTTC.

The gene calls are TRBV27 and TRBJ2-3, with TRBD2 matching 8 bases. V shed 6 bases, J shed 2 bases, and the junction held 7 bases outside the gene matches. The CDR3 contains 15 residues. The germline CDR1 and CDR2 sequences are MNHEY and SMNVEV (reference sequence). CDR3 DNA sequence: TGTGCCAGCAGGCCTCGGGGGGGACCCACAGATACGCAGTATTTT. Protein sequence: CASRPRGGPTDTQYF.

The chain joins TRBV11-2 to TRBJ1-3; D gene ambiguous. Germline CDR1 SGHAT, CDR2 FQNNGV. V was trimmed by 1 base and J by 4 bases, leaving 14 bases between them. CDR3 size: 16 residues. This CDR3 reads CASSLGLKGAGNTIYF. The CDR3 DNA is TGTGCCAGCAGCTTAGGCCTGAAGGGAGCCGGAAACACCATATATTTT.

V and J are TRBV28 and TRBJ2-7; D is unresolved. CDR3 size: 12 residues. V was pared by 2 bases and J by 1 base, with 3 bases between. Per germline, CDR1 MDHEN and CDR2 SYDVKM. The CDR3 DNA reads TGTGCCAGCAGTTTAGCGTCCTACGAGCAGTACTTC. This sequence encodes CASSLASYEQYF.

CDR3 residues: CASSYGGHKLQETQYF. In DNA form, the CDR3 reads TGTGCCAGCAGTTACGGGGGACACAAACTTCAAGAGACCCAGTACTTC. The gene calls are TRBV6-5 and TRBJ2-5; perhaps TRBD1 as D (6 bases). The CDR3 consists of 16 residues. Per the germline V gene, CDR1 is MNHEY and CDR2 is SVGAGI. The V end was cut by 2 bases, the J end by 2 bases, with 15 bases between.

The chain recombines TRBV6-5 with TRBJ2-7; TRBD1 matches at 9 bases. V was pared by 2 bases and J by 3 bases, with 2 bases of the junction left unmatched. This CDR3 comprises 14 residues. The germline CDR1 and CDR2 sequences are MNHEY and SVGAGI. This chain's CDR3 is CASSYGTGFYEQYF. The CDR3, as DNA: TGTGCCAGCAGTTACGGGACAGGGTTCTACGAGCAGTACTTC.

This chain connects TRBV23-1 to TRBJ2-7, with D uncertain. TRBV23-1 is assigned to the ORF class and has an uncertain function. This CDR3 region has 16 residues. The V end was cut by 1 base, the J end by 5 bases, with 18 bases between. CDR3 in DNA: TGCGCCAGCAGTCAATGTGCCGCGTCTAGTTCGGACGAGCAGTACTTC. Its translation is CASSQCAASSSDEQYF.

The V call is TRBV4-2, the J call TRBJ1-2; D perhaps matches TRBD1 (6 bases). From germline, CDR1 is LGHNA and CDR2 YNFKEQ. Trimming removed 4 bases at V and 4 bases at J, with 19 bases between. The CDR3 runs to 16 residues. The DNA for the CDR3 is TGTGCCAGCAGCCCTCCTTCGGGGGCTCGGGTCTATGGCTACACCTTC. The encoded protein is CASSPPSGARVYGYTF.

The chain employs TRBV11-3 and TRBJ2-5; perhaps D is TRBD1 or TRBD2 (5 bases each). CDR1 and CDR2 (germline): SGHNT, YENEEA. The V end lost 1 base, the J end lost 3 bases, and 15 bases lay between the germline ends. This CDR3 spans 16 amino acids. The CDR3 spells CASSLGLEWGKETQYF. CDR3 DNA: TGTGCCAGCAGCTTAGGCCTCGAGTGGGGGAAAGAGACCCAGTACTTC.

V usage is TRBV6-1 and J usage is TRBJ2-3; TRBD1 matches 7 bases. Germline CDR1 and CDR2: MNHNS and SASEGT. V lost 5 bases and J lost 0; bases outside the gene matches: 5. The CDR3 spans 15 residues. Here the CDR3 DNA reads TGTGCCAGCAGTAAGAGGGACAGAAGCACAGATACGCAGTATTTT. It is translated as CASSKRDRSTDTQYF.

A remark on this clone: This same CDR3 is encoded by further DNA sequences in the sample. The CDR3 spells CASRQGRNQPQHF. The CDR3 DNA is TGTGCCAGCCGACAGGGGAGAAATCAGCCCCAGCATTTT. This rearrangement joins TRBV2 to TRBJ1-5, with TRBD1 identical over 8 bases. J was trimmed by 4 bases and V by 8 bases; bases with no gene match: 4. The CDR3 is 13 amino acids. Germline V lookup: CDR1 SNHLY, CDR2 FYNNEI.

The CDR3 region has the DNA TGTGCCAGCAGCTTAGTACTCCCGGGGAATTCACCCCTCCACTTT. The encoded protein is CASSLVLPGNSPLHF. The chain uses TRBV7-8 and TRBJ1-6, with D unresolved. The CDR3 extends over 15 amino acids. The germline CDR1 and CDR2 sequences are SGHVS and FQNEAQ. V shed 1 base and J shed 7 bases, with 11 bases lying between them.

The chain is built from TRBV28 and TRBJ1-2; D remains ambiguous. Trimming took off 1 base at V and 8 bases at J, with 20 bases between the two ends. Germline V lookup: CDR1 MDHEN, CDR2 SYDVKM. The CDR3 extends over 16 amino acids. The DNA for the CDR3 is TGTGCCAGCAGTTTATCGGTGGGGATTAGATCTCGGGGCTACACCTTC. This codes for CASSLSVGIRSRGYTF.

The chain links TRBV4-3 to TRBJ1-6, with D perhaps TRBD1 (6 bases). This CDR3 has 15 residues. CDR1 and CDR2 (germline): LGHNA, YSLEER. The ends were cut back, 1 base at V and 5 bases at J, with 9 bases in the middle. CDR3 sequence: CASSQAGQHNSPLHF. The DNA for the CDR3 is TGCGCCAGCAGCCAAGCCGGACAGCATAATTCACCCCTCCACTTT.